The 30 T cell receptor beta chains below all came from one sample that was sequenced in a study of cytotoxic CD8 clonotypes in ibrutinib-treated CLL. Using immunoSEQ multiplex PCR, the repertoire was profiled, and TCRdb retains in-frame clones only, with some absent. The sample consists of around 250,000 clones, roughly 70% of them appearing once. Material: PBMCs, obtained after 24 months of ibrutinib treatment. These receptors were obtained from a human donor with chronic lymphocytic leukemia.

In its sample, this clone was seen once. The chain recombines TRBV2 with TRBJ2-1; D possibly corresponds to TRBD1 (6 bases). The CDR3 runs to 14 residues. V was trimmed by 8 bases and J by 9 bases, leaving 20 bases between them. Germline CDR1 is SNHLY and CDR2 is FYNNEI. CDR3 nucleotide sequence: TGTGCCAGCCGAGGGGGATGGGGGATGGCTGAGCAGTTCTTC. This encodes CASRGGWGMAEQFF.

The V gene is TRBV27, the J gene TRBJ2-3, with D uncertain. Trimming left V 2 bases short and J 1 base short, with 7 bases between. This CDR3 is 14 amino acids long. Per germline, CDR1 MNHEY and CDR2 SMNVEV (reference sequence). The CDR3 loop reads CASSLMVGTDTQYF. The DNA of the CDR3 is TGTGCCAGCAGTTTAATGGTCGGCACAGATACGCAGTATTTT.

The chain uses TRBV28 and TRBJ2-1; the D call may be TRBD1 or TRBD2 (6 bases each). The CDR3 has 14 residues. Trimming pared 8 bases from V and 9 bases from J, leaving 20 bases between. Germline lookup yields CDR1 MDHEN and CDR2 SYDVKM. The CDR3 loop is CASLGGRTLGEQFF. CDR3 coding DNA: TGTGCCAGCCTAGGGGGGAGGACTCTAGGTGAGCAGTTCTTC.

This clone was picked up a small number of times. The V call is TRBV7-9, the J call TRBJ1-2; D not resolved. Germline V gene sequence: CDR1 SEHNR, CDR2 FQNEAQ (reference sequence). The CDR3 runs 15 residues. V gave up 5 bases and J gave up 2 bases, with 15 bases separating them. CDR3 in DNA: TGTGCCAGCAGCGCCGAGGTTGGGCCGAACTATGGCTACACCTTC. It yields the protein CASSAEVGPNYGYTF.

V gene TRBV4-1 combines with J gene TRBJ1-1, with 10 bases aligning to TRBD1. After removal of 4 bases from V and 11 bases from J, the junction contained 13 bases not matched to a gene. This CDR3 contains 15 residues. Germline V gene lookup returns CDR1 MGHRA and CDR2 YSYEKL. CDR3 sequence reads: CASSPLGTGEVEAFF. The CDR3 DNA sequence: TGCGCCAGCAGCCCCTTGGGGACAGGGGAGGTGGAGGCTTTCTTT.

There are a few counts of this clone. Other DNA sequences from this sample encode an identical CDR3 as well. The CDR3 DNA sequence: TGTGCCAGCAGTTACTCTTCCGAGACCCAGTACTTC. It is translated as CASSYSSETQYF. This chain connects TRBV6-5 to TRBJ2-5; D gene unclear. In germline, CDR1 is MNHEY, CDR2 SVGAGI. With 0 bases removed from V and 5 bases from J, the gap between germline ends came to 4 bases. This CDR3 is built from 12 residues.

This clone has just one count. In DNA form, the CDR3 reads TGTGCCAGCTCACCACCAACACCTAACTATGGCTACACCTTC. This encodes CASSPPTPNYGYTF. The V gene is TRBV18, the J gene TRBJ1-2; no definite D call. Germline V gene sequence: CDR1 KGHSH, CDR2 LQKENI. The CDR3 sequence is 14 residues long. The V and J ends lost 0 bases and 0 bases respectively, with 5 bases between them.

The CDR3 here is CASSEQGPEQYF. For the CDR3, the DNA is TGTGCCAGCAGTGAACAGGGTCCCGAGCAGTACTTC. The chain employs TRBV2 and TRBJ2-7, with D tentatively TRBD1 (5 bases). The germline V gene has CDR1 SNHLY and CDR2 FYNNEI. V was cut by 2 bases and J by 6 bases, with 8 bases left in between. The CDR3 sequence is 12 residues long.

As for this clone: This specimen includes other DNA sequences encoding the same CDR3. This chain connects TRBV9 to TRBJ2-7; a weak D match, TRBD1 (5 bases). Germline V gives CDR1 SGDLS, CDR2 YYNGEE. Trimming pared 0 bases from V and 5 bases from J, leaving 6 bases between. This CDR3 is 12 amino acids long. CDR3 loop: CASSVGGNEQYF. CDR3 DNA sequence: TGTGCCAGCAGCGTAGGGGGCAACGAGCAGTACTTC.

This clone appeared a few times. Other DNA variants within this sample encode the same CDR3. The rearrangement links TRBV6-5 to TRBJ2-7; D may correspond to TRBD1 or TRBD2 (6 bases each). CDR1 and CDR2 (germline): MNHEY, SVGAGI. The ends were cut back, 2 bases at V and 4 bases at J, with 15 bases in the middle. There are 15 residues in the CDR3. As DNA, the CDR3 is TGTGCCAGCAGTTACCCCGGGGGCGGTGGGTACGAGCAGTACTTC. Amino acids: CASSYPGGGGYEQYF.

The chain recombines TRBV6-5 with TRBJ2-2; D may be TRBD1 or TRBD2 (6 bases each). The CDR3 length is 14 residues. Between the trimmed V and J ends, which lost 6 bases and 6 bases, there was a span of 14 bases. Germline-derived CDR1 and CDR2 are MNHEY and SVGAGI. Here the CDR3 reads CASRPGGRAGELFF. CDR3 DNA: TGTGCCAGCAGGCCCGGGGGCCGCGCCGGGGAGCTGTTTTTT.

The rearrangement links TRBV7-2 to TRBJ2-7; 8 nucleotides agree with TRBD2. Germline V CDR1 and CDR2: SGHTA, FQGNSA. The CDR3 runs 17 residues. With V trimmed by 4 bases and J by 3 bases, 14 bases remained unmatched. The CDR3 DNA follows: TGTGCCAGCAGCTCATCCCCCGGCGGGAGGTCCTTCTACGAGCAGTACTTC. The encoded protein is CASSSSPGGRSFYEQYF.

This chain joins TRBV28 and TRBJ1-2, with 8 bases that match TRBD1. The CDR3 spans 13 residues. V trimming: 6 bases; J trimming: 5 bases; junction bases outside the gene matches: 5. The germline V gene has CDR1 MDHEN and CDR2 SYDVKM. DNA of the CDR3: TGTGCCAGCAGAGAAGGGACAGGTTATGGCTACACCTTC. The encoded protein is CASREGTGYGYTF.

The chain carries TRBV11-1 and TRBJ2-7; TRBD1 is a possible D gene (6 bases). V was pared by 4 bases and J by 4 bases, with 8 bases between. CDR1 SGHAT and CDR2 FQDESV come from the germline V gene (reference sequence). The CDR3 loop spans 12 amino acids. CDR3 sequence: CASSYTGYEQYF. The CDR3 DNA follows: TGTGCCAGCAGCTATACAGGGTACGAGCAGTACTTC.

This chain links TRBV4-1 with TRBJ2-7; D could derive from TRBD1 or TRBD2 (6 bases each). The CDR3 extends over 15 amino acids. V dropped 0 bases and J dropped 6 bases, with 15 bases sitting between them. Germline lookup yields CDR1 MGHRA and CDR2 YSYEKL. CDR3 residues: CASSQESRGLFEQYF. CDR3 DNA: TGCGCCAGCAGCCAAGAGAGCCGGGGGCTATTCGAGCAGTACTTC.

The rearrangement joins TRBV19 to TRBJ2-1; D unclear. The CDR3 runs to 14 residues. V was clipped by 4 bases and J by 7 bases, with 14 bases between them. Germline V lookup: CDR1 LNHDA, CDR2 SQIVND (reference sequence). This CDR3 reads CASSKSLSANEQFF. The CDR3, as DNA: TGTGCCAGTAGTAAGAGTTTGAGCGCTAATGAGCAGTTCTTC.

The chain carries TRBV6-5 and TRBJ2-3, with D tentatively TRBD1 (6 bases). CDR1 and CDR2 (germline): MNHEY, SVGAGI. This CDR3 is 14 amino acids long. With 11 bases removed from V and 2 bases from J, the gap between germline ends came to 17 bases. The CDR3 reads CAAASGTYTDTQYF. The CDR3 nucleotides are TGTGCCGCCGCCTCCGGGACATACACAGATACGCAGTATTTT.

The chain employs TRBV9 and TRBJ1-5, with a possible D match to TRBD1 (5 bases). V was pared by 4 bases and J by 2 bases, with 7 bases between. Germline V gene data show CDR1 as SGDLS and CDR2 as YYNGEE. This CDR3 spans 13 amino acids. The CDR3 region is CASSKQGNQPQHF. The CDR3 DNA is TGTGCCAGCAGCAAACAGGGCAATCAGCCCCAGCATTTT.

This clone has just one count. This chain uses TRBV28 with TRBJ1-5; unclear D gene. V was trimmed by 3 bases and J by 3 bases, leaving 6 bases between them. Germline assignment: CDR1 MDHEN and CDR2 SYDVKM. This CDR3 comprises 13 residues. The CDR3: CASSFFPNQPQHF. CDR3 DNA sequence: TGTGCCAGCAGTTTTTTCCCCAATCAGCCCCAGCATTTT.

The CDR3, as DNA: TGCGCCAGCAGCTTACGGGGGGCTGTTGAAGCTTTCTTT. Translated: CASSLRGAVEAFF. J is TRBJ1-1 and V is TRBV5-1; a possible D gene is TRBD1 (6 bases). Germline V gene data show CDR1 as SGHRS and CDR2 as YFSETQ. V dropped 2 bases and J dropped 7 bases, with 12 bases sitting between them. This CDR3 contains 13 residues.

The gene calls are TRBV11-1 and TRBJ2-7; tentative D call: TRBD1 (6 bases). The germline gives CDR1 SGHAT, CDR2 FQDESV (reference sequence). V lost 1 base to trimming and J lost 7 bases, with 20 bases between them. This CDR3 region has 16 residues. The CDR3 sequence is CASSLVSGSGAEEQYF. In DNA, the CDR3 is TGTGCCAGCAGCTTAGTTTCGGGTTCAGGGGCAGAAGAGCAGTACTTC. Together with reference TRBV11-1 and TRBJ2-7, the CDR3 gives the full variable domain: EAEVAQSPRYKITEKSQAVAFWCDPISGHATLYWYRQILGQGPELLVQFQDESVVDDSQLPKDRFSAERLKGVDSTLKIQPAELGDSAMYLCASSLVSGSGAEEQYFGPGTRLTVT.

V usage is TRBV9 and J usage is TRBJ1-4; D is undetermined. V lost 4 bases and J 5 bases, leaving 15 bases between the germline ends. CDR1 is SGDLS and CDR2 is YYNGEE in the germline V gene. This CDR3 comprises 15 residues. CDR3 protein: CASSPMDGLNEKLFF. The CDR3 region has the DNA TGTGCCAGCAGCCCGATGGACGGACTGAATGAAAAACTGTTTTTT.

This clone was detected only a few times. CDR3 residues: CASDQPQHF. CDR3 nucleotides: TGTGCCAGCGATCAGCCCCAGCATTTT. The rearrangement joins TRBV28 to TRBJ1-5; D gene uncertain. Trimming shortened V by 8 bases and J by 5 bases, and 1 base separated the two germline ends. Germline-derived CDR1 and CDR2 are MDHEN and SYDVKM. CDR3 length: 9 residues.

CDR3 bases: TGTGCCAGCTCAGAACTAGCGACTATACTCTCCTACGAGCAGTACTTC. Translating gives CASSELATILSYEQYF. The V call is TRBV18, the J call TRBJ2-7, with 7 positions matching TRBD2. This CDR3 has 16 amino acids. J gave up 0 bases and V 5 bases, and 10 bases lay outside the gene matches. The germline gives CDR1 KGHSH, CDR2 LQKENI.

V usage is TRBV5-6 and J usage is TRBJ2-2, with a weak D call TRBD1 (6 bases). Germline-derived CDR1 and CDR2 are SGHDT and YYEEEE. Trimming took off 4 bases at V and 6 bases at J, with 7 bases between the two ends. This CDR3 has 12 amino acids. In DNA form, the CDR3 reads TGTGCCAGCAGCCCAGGGGCCGGGGAGCTGTTTTTT. It codes for CASSPGAGELFF. The whole variable domain, remainder taken from reference TRBV5-6 and TRBJ2-2, is DAGVTQSPTHLIKTRGQQVTLRCSPKSGHDTVSWYQQALGQGPQFIFQYYEEEERQRGNFPDRFSGHQFPNYSSELNVNALLLGDSALYLCASSPGAGELFFGEGSRLTVL.

Of note for this clone: One junction end does not reproduce the germline sequence, and a read error may be involved. This rearrangement joins TRBV7-2 to TRBJ2-7, with D perhaps TRBD1 or TRBD2 (6 bases each). The CDR3 is 11 amino acids. Germline lookup yields CDR1 SGHTA and CDR2 FQGNSA. The CDR3 nucleotides are TGTGCCAGCATCCTACTAGGGGGACTTACTTTC. The encoded protein is CASILLGGLTF.

V and J are TRBV19 and TRBJ2-5; a possible D gene is TRBD1 (6 bases). The CDR3 is 14 residues long. Germline V CDR1 and CDR2: LNHDA, SQIVND (reference sequence). Trimming stripped 6 bases from V and 0 bases from J, with 11 bases between. CDR3 region: CASSTTGNQETQYF. CDR3 sequence (DNA): TGTGCCAGTAGCACTACAGGGAACCAAGAGACCCAGTACTTC.

For this clone: The sample carries other DNA sequences with the same CDR3. The genes are TRBV7-2 and TRBJ2-7, with unresolved D. Between the trimmed V and J ends, which lost 2 bases and 1 base, there was a span of 9 bases. This CDR3 comprises 14 residues. Germline CDR1 is SGHTA and CDR2 is FQGNSA. CDR3 sequence: CASSLIPGSYEQYF. In DNA form, the CDR3 reads TGTGCCAGCAGCTTAATCCCGGGTTCCTACGAGCAGTACTTC.

The V gene is TRBV27, the J gene TRBJ1-5, with 9 bases lining up with TRBD1. CDR1 and CDR2 from the germline V gene are MNHEY and SMNVEV (reference sequence). The V segment lost 5 bases and the J segment 5 bases; nucleotides outside the gene matches: 7. This CDR3 is built from 15 residues. The DNA of the CDR3 is TGTGCCAGCAGTCTAACAGGGGGCGCAGATCAGCCCCAGCATTTT. This encodes CASSLTGGADQPQHF.

The chain has TRBV6-4 and TRBJ1-1; no reliable D call. CDR1 and CDR2 from the germline V gene are MRHNA and SNTAGT. There are 13 residues in the CDR3. Trimming pared 4 bases from V and 4 bases from J, leaving 10 bases between. The CDR3, as DNA: TGTGCCAGCAGTGTAGAAGTCGGCACTGAAGCTTTCTTT. Residues: CASSVEVGTEAFF.